This T cell receptor beta chain was identified in a study of T-cell memory formation after mild COVID-19. The CDR3 is 16 amino acids. CDR1 is MNHEY and CDR2 is SVGEGT in the germline V gene. Trimming removed 0 bases from V and 1 base from J, with 10 bases in between. TCRdb redid the calling of the 5' RACE reads with MiXCR, one entry per CDR3 protein. The sample includes around 180,000 distinct CDR3 sequences, around 18% seen only once; the top ten take roughly 3.8%. This clonotype was seen a handful of times. The receptor comes from a man between 18 and 35 years old who had mild COVID-19 (a few samples of this study predate the infection). Cell type and time point are not known. The material sequenced was PBMCs or a T cell subset sorted from them (not recorded which). The chain has TRBV6-2 or TRBV6-3 and TRBJ1-5; no reliable D call. CDR3 region: CASSYSTGMSNQPQHF. CDR3 nucleotide sequence: TGTGCCAGCAGTTACTCGACGGGGATGAGCAATCAGCCCCAGCATTTT.